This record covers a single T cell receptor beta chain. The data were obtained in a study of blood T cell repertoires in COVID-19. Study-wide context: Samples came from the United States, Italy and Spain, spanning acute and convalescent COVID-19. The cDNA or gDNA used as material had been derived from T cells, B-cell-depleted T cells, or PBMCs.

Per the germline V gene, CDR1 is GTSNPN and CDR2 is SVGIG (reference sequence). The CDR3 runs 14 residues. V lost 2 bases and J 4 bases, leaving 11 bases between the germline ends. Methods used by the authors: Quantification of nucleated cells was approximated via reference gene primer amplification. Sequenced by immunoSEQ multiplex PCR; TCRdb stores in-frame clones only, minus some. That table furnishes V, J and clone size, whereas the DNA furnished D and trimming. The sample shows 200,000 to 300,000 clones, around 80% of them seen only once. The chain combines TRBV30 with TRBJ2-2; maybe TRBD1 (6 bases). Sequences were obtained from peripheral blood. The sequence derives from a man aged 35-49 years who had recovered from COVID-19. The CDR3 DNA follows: TGTGCCTGGAGTCGGGTAGGGGGCACCGGGGAGCTGTTTTTT. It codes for CAWSRVGGTGELFF.